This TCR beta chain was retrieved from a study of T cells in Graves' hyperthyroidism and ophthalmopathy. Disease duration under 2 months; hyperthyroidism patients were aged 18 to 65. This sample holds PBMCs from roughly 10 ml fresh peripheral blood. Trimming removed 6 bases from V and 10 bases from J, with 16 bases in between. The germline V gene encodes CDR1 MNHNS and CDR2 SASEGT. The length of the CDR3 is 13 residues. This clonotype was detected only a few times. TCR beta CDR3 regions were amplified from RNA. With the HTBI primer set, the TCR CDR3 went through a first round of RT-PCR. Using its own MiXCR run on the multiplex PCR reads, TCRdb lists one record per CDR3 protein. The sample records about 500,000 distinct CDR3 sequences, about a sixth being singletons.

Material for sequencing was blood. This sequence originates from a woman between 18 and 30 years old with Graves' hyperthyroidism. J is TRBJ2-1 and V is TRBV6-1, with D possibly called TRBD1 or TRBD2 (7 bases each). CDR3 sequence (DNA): TGTGCCAGCAGCCAGGGGGGGATTGGGGAGCAGTTCTTC. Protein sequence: CASSQGGIGEQFF.